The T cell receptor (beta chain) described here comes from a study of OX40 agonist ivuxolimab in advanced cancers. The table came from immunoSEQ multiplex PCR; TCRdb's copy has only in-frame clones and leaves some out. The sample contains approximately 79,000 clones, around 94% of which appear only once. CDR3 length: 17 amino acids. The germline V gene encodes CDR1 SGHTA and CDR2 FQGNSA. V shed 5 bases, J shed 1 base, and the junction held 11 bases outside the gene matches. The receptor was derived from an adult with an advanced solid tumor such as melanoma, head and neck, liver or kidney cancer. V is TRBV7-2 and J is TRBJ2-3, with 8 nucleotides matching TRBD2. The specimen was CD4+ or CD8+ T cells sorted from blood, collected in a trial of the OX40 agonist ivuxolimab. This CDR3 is CASSPDLREVGTDTQYF. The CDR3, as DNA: TGTGCCAGCAGCCCCGACCTGCGGGAGGTTGGCACAGATACGCAGTATTTT.